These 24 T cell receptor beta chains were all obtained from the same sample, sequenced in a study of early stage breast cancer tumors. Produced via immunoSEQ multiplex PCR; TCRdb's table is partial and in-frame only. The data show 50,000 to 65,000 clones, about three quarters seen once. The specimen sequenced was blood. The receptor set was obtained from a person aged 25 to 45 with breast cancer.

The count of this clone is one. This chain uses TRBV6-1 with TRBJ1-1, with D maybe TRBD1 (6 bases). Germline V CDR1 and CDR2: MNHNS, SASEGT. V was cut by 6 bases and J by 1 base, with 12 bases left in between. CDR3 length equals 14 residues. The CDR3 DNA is TGTGCCAGCAGACCCAGGGGATCGAACACTGAAGCTTTCTTT. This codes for CASRPRGSNTEAFF.

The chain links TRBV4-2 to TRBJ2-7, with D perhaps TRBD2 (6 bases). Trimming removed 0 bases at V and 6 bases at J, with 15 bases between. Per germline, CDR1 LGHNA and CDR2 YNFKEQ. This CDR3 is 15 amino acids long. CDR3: CASSQDQGTPSEQYF. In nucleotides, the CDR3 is TGTGCCAGCAGCCAAGATCAAGGGACTCCCTCCGAGCAGTACTTC.

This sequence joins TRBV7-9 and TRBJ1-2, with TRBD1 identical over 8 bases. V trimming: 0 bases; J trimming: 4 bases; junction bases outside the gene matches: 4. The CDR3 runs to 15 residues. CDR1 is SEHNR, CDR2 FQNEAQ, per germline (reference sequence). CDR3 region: CASSLATGERYGYTF. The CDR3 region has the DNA TGTGCCAGCAGCTTAGCGACAGGGGAGCGCTATGGCTACACCTTC.

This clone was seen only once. This CDR3 reads CAISGTSGGNEQFF. The CDR3 coding sequence is TGTGCCATCAGTGGGACTAGCGGAGGCAATGAGCAGTTCTTC. The chain recombines TRBV10-3 with TRBJ2-1, with 10 bases lining up with TRBD2. The CDR3 length is 14 residues. Germline CDR1 ENHRY, CDR2 SYGVKD. The junction had 3 bases not matched to a gene; V was cut back by 4 bases and J by 6 bases.

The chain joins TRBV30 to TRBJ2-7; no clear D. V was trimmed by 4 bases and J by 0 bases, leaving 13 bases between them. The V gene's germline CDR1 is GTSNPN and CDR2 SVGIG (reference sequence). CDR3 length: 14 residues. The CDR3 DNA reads TGTGCCTGGACGATTGGCCAGAACTCCTACGAGCAGTACTTC. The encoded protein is CAWTIGQNSYEQYF.

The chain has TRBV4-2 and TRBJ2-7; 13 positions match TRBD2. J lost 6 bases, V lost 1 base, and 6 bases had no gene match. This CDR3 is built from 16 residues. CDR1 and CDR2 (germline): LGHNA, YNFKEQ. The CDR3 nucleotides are TGTGCCAGCAGCCAAGTTACTAGCGGGAGGGCGGGCGAGCAGTACTTC. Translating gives CASSQVTSGRAGEQYF.

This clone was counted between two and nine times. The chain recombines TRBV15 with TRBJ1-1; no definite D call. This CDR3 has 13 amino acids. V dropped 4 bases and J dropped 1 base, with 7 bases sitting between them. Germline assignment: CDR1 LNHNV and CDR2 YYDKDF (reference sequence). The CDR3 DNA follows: TGTGCCACCAGCAATGGACGGAACACTGAAGCTTTCTTT. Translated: CATSNGRNTEAFF.

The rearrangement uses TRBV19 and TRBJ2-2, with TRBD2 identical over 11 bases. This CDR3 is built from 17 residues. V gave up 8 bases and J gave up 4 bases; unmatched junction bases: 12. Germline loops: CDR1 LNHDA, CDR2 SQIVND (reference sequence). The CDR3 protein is CASGWVAGGPGTGELFF. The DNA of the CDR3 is TGTGCCAGTGGTTGGGTAGCGGGAGGGCCGGGCACCGGGGAGCTGTTTTTT.

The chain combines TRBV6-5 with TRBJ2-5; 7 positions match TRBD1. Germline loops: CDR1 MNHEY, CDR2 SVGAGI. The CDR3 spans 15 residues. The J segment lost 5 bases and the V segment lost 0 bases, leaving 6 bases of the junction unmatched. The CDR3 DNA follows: TGTGCCAGCAGTTACTCCTGGCCGACAGGGGAGACCCAGTACTTC. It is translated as CASSYSWPTGETQYF.

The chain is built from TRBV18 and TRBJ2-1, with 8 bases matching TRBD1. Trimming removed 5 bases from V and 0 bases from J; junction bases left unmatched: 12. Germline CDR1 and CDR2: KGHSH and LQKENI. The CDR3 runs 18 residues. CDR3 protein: CASSTSATGASSYNEQFF. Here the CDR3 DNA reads TGTGCCAGCTCAACCTCCGCGACAGGGGCCTCCTCCTACAATGAGCAGTTCTTC.

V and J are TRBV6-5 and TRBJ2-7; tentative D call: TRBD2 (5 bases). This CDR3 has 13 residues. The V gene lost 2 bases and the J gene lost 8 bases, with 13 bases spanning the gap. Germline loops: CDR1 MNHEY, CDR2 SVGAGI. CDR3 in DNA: TGTGCCAGCAGTTACCCGGGAAAGACACAGCAGTACTTC. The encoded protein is CASSYPGKTQQYF.

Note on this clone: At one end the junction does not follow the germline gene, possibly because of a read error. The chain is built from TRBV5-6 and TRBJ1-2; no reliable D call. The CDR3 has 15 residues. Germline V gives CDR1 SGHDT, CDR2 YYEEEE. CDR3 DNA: TGTGCCAGCAGCTTTGGGCAGAACACTAAATATGGCTACACCTTC. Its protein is CASSFGQNTKYGYTF. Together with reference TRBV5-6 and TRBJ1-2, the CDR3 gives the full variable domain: DAGVTQSPTHLIKTRGQQVTLRCSPKSGHDTVSWYQQALGQGPQFIFQYYEEEERQRGNFPDRFSGHQFPNYSSELNVNALLLGDSALYLCASSFGQNTKYGYTFGSGTRLTVV.

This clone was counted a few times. DNA for the CDR3: TGTGCCAGCAGCCCCCCACCCTCCAATGAGCAGTTCTTC. It encodes CASSPPPSNEQFF. The gene calls are TRBV5-4 and TRBJ2-1; no clear D gene. The germline gives CDR1 SGHNT, CDR2 YYREEE (reference sequence). V lost 4 bases, J lost 6 bases, and 11 bases lay in between. The CDR3 has 13 residues.

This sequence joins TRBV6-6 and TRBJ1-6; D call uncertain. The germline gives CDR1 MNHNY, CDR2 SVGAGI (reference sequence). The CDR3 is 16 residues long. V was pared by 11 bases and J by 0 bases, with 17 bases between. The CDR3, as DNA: TGTGCCGCGAAGACTGTCCTGTTCTCCTATAATTCACCCCTCCACTTT. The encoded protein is CAAKTVLFSYNSPLHF.

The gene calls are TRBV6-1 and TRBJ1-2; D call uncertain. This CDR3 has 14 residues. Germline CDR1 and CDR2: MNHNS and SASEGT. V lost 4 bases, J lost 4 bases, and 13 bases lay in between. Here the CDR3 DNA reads TGTGCCAGCAGTGCTCAGGTGTCTACCTATGGCTACACCTTC. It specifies CASSAQVSTYGYTF.

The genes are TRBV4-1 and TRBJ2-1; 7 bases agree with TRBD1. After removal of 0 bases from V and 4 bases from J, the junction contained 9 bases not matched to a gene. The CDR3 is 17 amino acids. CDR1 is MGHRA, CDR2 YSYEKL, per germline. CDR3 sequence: CASSQDHLRQGYNEQFF. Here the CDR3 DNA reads TGCGCCAGCAGCCAAGATCACCTGCGACAGGGATACAATGAGCAGTTCTTC.

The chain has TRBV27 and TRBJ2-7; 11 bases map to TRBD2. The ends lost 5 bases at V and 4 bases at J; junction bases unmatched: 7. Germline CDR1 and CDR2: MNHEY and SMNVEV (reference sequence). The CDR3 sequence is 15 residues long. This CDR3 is CASSPTGLAAYEQYF. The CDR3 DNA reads TGTGCCAGCAGTCCCACGGGACTAGCGGCGTACGAGCAGTACTTC.

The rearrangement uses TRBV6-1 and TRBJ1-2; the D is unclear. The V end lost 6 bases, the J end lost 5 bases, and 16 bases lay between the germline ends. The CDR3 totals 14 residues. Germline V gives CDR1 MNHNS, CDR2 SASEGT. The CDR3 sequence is CASRNTEGNYGYTF. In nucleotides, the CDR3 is TGTGCCAGCAGGAATACAGAGGGTAATTATGGCTACACCTTC.

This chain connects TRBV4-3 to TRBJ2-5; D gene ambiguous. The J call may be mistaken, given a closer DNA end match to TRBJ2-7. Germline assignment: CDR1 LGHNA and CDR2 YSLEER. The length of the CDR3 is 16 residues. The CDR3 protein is CASSQESVSSPYEQYF. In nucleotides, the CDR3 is TGCGCCAGCAGCCAAGAGTCGGTTTCTTCCCCCTACGAGCAGTACTTC.

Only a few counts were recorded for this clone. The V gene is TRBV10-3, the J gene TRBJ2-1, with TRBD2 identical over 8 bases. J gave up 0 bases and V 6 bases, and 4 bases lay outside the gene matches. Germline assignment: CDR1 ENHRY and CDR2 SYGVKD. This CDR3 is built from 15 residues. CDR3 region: CAIRGSGNSYNEQFF. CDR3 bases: TGTGCCATCAGGGGTAGCGGGAACTCCTACAATGAGCAGTTCTTC.

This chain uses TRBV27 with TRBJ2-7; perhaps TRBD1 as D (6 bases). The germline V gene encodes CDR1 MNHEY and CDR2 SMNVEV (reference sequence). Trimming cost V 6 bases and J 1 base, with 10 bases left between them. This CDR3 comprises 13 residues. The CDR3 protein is CASRLQGSYEQYF. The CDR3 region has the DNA TGTGCCAGCAGGTTGCAGGGGTCCTACGAGCAGTACTTC.

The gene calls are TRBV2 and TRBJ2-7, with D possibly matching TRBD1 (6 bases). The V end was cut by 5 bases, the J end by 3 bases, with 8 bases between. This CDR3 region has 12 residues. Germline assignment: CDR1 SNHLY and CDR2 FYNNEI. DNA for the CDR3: TGTGCCAGCAGTCAACAGGGCTACGAGCAGTACTTC. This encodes CASSQQGYEQYF.

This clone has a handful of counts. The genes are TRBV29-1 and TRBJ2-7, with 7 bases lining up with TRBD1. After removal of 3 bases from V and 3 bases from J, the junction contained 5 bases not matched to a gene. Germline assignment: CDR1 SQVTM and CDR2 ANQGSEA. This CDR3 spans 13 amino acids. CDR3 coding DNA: TGCAGCGTTGAGATGCGACAGGGCTACGAGCAGTACTTC. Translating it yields CSVEMRQGYEQYF.

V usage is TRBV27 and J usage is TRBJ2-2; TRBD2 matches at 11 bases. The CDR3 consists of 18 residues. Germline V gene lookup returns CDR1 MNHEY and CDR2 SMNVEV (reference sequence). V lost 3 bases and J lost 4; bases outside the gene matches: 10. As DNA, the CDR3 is TGTGCCAGCAGTTTGGGAACTAGCGGGGGCATTCGCACCGGGGAGCTGTTTTTT. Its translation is CASSLGTSGGIRTGELFF.